The source of this T cell receptor (beta chain) is a study of CD8+ T cells in alopecia areata. Overall study results and limits: With patients, TCR sharing proved less clear than in mice, a difference possibly related to HLA. Clonality was higher in lesional than normal scalp, especially in alopecia totalis/universalis. In scalp samples, resident alphabeta T cells of normal skin are also sequenced.

cDNA reverse transcribed from extracted RNA served as the sequencing template. TCRdb keeps only in-frame clones here, not all; method: immunoSEQ multiplex PCR. This table has more than 95,000 clones, less than 70% appearing once. Comment on this clone: Its target is unknown.

The germline V gene encodes CDR1 MDHEN and CDR2 SYDVKM. J lost 8 bases, V lost 5 bases, and 14 bases had no gene match. This CDR3 has 15 residues. V usage is TRBV28 and J usage is TRBJ1-1, with TRBD1 matching over 7 bases. Input material: CD4+ T cells sorted from blood. The origin of this receptor is a human donor in good health. CDR3 region: CASSPIRQGPQEAFF. DNA for the CDR3: TGTGCCAGCAGTCCCATACGACAGGGACCCCAAGAAGCTTTCTTT.